The clone carrying this T cell receptor (beta chain) is labeled medium-sized based on frequency. The antigen is unknown. The source of the sample is a study of CXCR3-negative and CXCR3-positive naive CD8 T cells. Notes on the study in general: High diversity, comparable across both naive subsets, contrasted with much lower diversity in memory CD8+ cells.

Through 5' RACE with UMI labels, the TRB cDNA libraries were prepared. For each CDR3 protein, TCRdb gives one entry from its re-call of the 5' RACE reads, without DNA. Recorded for this sample: around 6,300 distinct CDR3 sequences. Germline V gene lookup returns CDR1 LGHDT and CDR2 YNNKEL (reference sequence). The CDR3 loop spans 15 amino acids. The V and J genes are TRBV3-1 and TRBJ2-5; TCRdb's D gene call, TRBD2, goes unchecked for lack of DNA. The TCR sequence derives from a human donor in good health. Some clones in this sample may be carry-over from other donors' samples. The sample comprised naive CXCR3- CD8+ T cells from blood. The subset here: CD45RO-CCR7+CD27+CD95- naive CD8+ T cells lacking CXCR3 (TNR3-). CDR3 amino acids: CASSFSGEIKETQYF.